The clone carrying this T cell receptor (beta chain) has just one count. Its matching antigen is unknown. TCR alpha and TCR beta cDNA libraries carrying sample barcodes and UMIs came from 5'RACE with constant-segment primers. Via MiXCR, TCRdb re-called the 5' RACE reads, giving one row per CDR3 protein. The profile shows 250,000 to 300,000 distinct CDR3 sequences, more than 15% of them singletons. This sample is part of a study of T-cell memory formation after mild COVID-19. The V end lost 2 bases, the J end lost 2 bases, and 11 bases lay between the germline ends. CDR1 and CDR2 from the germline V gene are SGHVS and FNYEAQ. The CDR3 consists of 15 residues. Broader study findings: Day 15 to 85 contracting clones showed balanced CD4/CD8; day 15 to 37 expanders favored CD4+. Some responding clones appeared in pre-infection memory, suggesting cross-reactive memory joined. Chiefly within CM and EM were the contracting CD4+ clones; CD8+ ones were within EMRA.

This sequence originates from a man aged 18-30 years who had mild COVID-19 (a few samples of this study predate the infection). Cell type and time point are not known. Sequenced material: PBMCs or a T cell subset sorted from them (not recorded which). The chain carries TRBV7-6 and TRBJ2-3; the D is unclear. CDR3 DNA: TGTGCCAGCAGCTTACGTGGGCTGATCACAGATACGCAGTATTTT. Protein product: CASSLRGLITDTQYF.